These T cell receptor beta chains were read from a single sample in a study of T cell repertoires in cytomegalovirus infection. From the reads, TCRdb called clonotypes with MiXCR, one entry per CDR3 protein. The table lists about 180,000 distinct CDR3 sequences, about 15% of them singletons. Material for sequencing was PBMCs. The receptors come from a human donor in good health (CMV status not recorded). Some clones in this sample may be carry-over from other donors' samples. Both conserved end residues are part of each CDR3. A D gene is named only where the DNA matches it firmly. Where a row states a size, it is once, few, many or the class of an expanded clone; other rows omit it.

v_call	j_call	d_call	clone_size	cdr3_length	cdr3_nt	cdr3_aa
TRBV7-9	TRBJ1-2	.	many	12	TGTGCCAGCAGCTTGGAGCGCCAAGGCTACACCTTC	CASSLERQGYTF
TRBV7-2	TRBJ1-1	TRBD1	many	15	TGTGCCAGCAGCTTCAGGGGGACACCGAACACTGAAGCTTTCTTT	CASSFRGTPNTEAFF
TRBV20-1	TRBJ2-2	TRBD1	few	14	TGCAGTGCTAGAAGGACAGGGAACACCGGGGAGCTGTTTTTT	CSARRTGNTGELFF
TRBV20-1	TRBJ1-1	.	.	11	TGCAGTGCTGGCTCCGGGACTGAAGCTTTCTTT	CSAGSGTEAFF
TRBV14	TRBJ2-3	.	many	15	TGTGCCAGCAGGCAGACAGCCAGCGGCACAGATACGCAGTATTTT	CASRQTASGTDTQYF
TRBV18	TRBJ2-1	.	.	14	TGTGCCAGCTCATTCCTGACAGGTTCCAATGTGCAGTTCTTC	CASSFLTGSNVQFF
TRBV12-5	TRBJ2-2	TRBD1	many	15	TGTGCTAGTGGCCTGACAGGGGGCTACACCGGGGAGCTGTTTTTT	CASGLTGGYTGELFF
TRBV19	TRBJ1-2	.	.	10	TGTGCCAGTACAGGGTTGGGCTACACCTTC	CASTGLGYTF
TRBV11-2	TRBJ2-2	.	many	21	TGTGCCAGCAGCTTCACCTCCTGGGGGAGGTTGGGGGCATCGAACACCGGGGAGCTGTTTTTT	CASSFTSWGRLGASNTGELFF
TRBV4-1	TRBJ2-3	.	few	12	TGCGCCAGCAGTCCTATGGGAGATACGCAGTATTTT	CASSPMGDTQYF
TRBV12-3/TRBV12-4	TRBJ1-2	.	many	16	TGTGCCAGCAGTTTAGATGGGGGGGCGAGGGGTCTGGGCTACACCTTC	CASSLDGGARGLGYTF
TRBV5-6	TRBJ1-1	.	few	15	TGTGCCAGCAGCCTACGGGTCGTAGCAGGTACTGAAGCTTTCTTT	CASSLRVVAGTEAFF
TRBV11-2	TRBJ1-1	TRBD1	many	19	TGTGCCAGCAGCTTAGCGTTCTCGAGGGGGCACAGGGGGAACACTGAAGCTTTCTTT	CASSLAFSRGHRGNTEAFF
TRBV27	TRBJ2-6	TRBD2	.	12	TGTGCCAGCAGTTCCCTACCCGGGAGGCTGACTTTC	CASSSLPGRLTF
TRBV6-5	TRBJ2-1	.	.	15	TGTGCCAGCAGCCAGGACGGCTCCTATCGGGCCGAGCAGTTCTTC	CASSQDGSYRAEQFF
TRBV5-1	TRBJ2-1	.	few	12	TGCGCCAGCAGCCGGGACTACAATGAGCAGTTCTTC	CASSRDYNEQFF
TRBV6-2/TRBV6-3	TRBJ1-5	.	few	13	TGTGCCACCCAGGGCTATAGCAATCAGCCCCAGCATTTT	CATQGYSNQPQHF
TRBV5-1	TRBJ2-4	.	many	20	TGCGCCAGCAGCTTGGCCCCTTCGTCTTCCCAGGACAGAGCCAAAAACATTCAGTACTTC	CASSLAPSSSQDRAKNIQYF
TRBV11-2	TRBJ2-3	.	.	15	TGTGCCAGCAGCCCGGTGCAGGGAAGGACAGATACGCAGTATTTT	CASSPVQGRTDTQYF
TRBV5-1	TRBJ2-1	.	.	15	TGCGCCAGCTCAAACCCCTCGGGTTCCTACAATGAGCAGTTCTTC	CASSNPSGSYNEQFF